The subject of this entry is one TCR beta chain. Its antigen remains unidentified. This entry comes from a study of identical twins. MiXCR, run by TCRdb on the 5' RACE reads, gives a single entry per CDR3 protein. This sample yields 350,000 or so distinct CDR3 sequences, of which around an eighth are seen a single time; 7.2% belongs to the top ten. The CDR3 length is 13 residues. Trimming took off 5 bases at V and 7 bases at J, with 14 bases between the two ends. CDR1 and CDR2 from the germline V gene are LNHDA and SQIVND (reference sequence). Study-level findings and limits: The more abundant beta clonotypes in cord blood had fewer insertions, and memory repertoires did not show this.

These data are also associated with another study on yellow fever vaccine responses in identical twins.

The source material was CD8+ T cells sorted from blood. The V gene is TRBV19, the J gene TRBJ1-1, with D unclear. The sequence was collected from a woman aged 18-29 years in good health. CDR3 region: CASSHNTADEAFF. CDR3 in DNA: TGTGCCAGTAGTCACAATACGGCAGATGAAGCTTTCTTT. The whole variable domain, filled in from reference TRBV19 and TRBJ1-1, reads DGGITQSPKYLFRKEGQNVTLSCEQNLNHDAMYWYRQDPGQGLRLIYYSQIVNDFQKGDIAEGYSVSREKKESFPLTVTSAQKNPTAFYLCASSHNTADEAFFGQGTRLTVV.